These T cell receptor beta chains were read from a single sample in a study of blood T cell repertoires in COVID-19. Sequencing used immunoSEQ multiplex PCR; TCRdb keeps in-frame clones, though not all of them. Of roughly 180,000 clones in the sample, over 70% were seen once. Source material: PBMCs or T cells enriched from blood (not recorded which). The source of these receptors is a woman in her thirties or forties with acute COVID-19. The CDR3 runs from the conserved cysteine through the conserved F or W. The D gene is left open where the match is weak. Rows may omit the clone size; those that give it use once, few, many or a size class.

J gene,V gene,clone size,D gene,CDR3 DNA,CDR3 protein
TRBJ1-5,TRBV19,few,TRBD1,TGTGCCAGTAAAAAGACAGGGGGTGGCAATCAGCCCCAGCATTTT,CASKKTGGGNQPQHF
TRBJ2-1,TRBV15,-,-,TGTGCCACCAGCAAACGGTCGGGGTCCTACAATGAGCAGTTCTTC,CATSKRSGSYNEQFF
TRBJ2-1,TRBV15,-,TRBD2,TGTGCCACCAGCAGAGATTTACCGGGAGGGGCCAATGAGCAGTTCTTC,CATSRDLPGGANEQFF
TRBJ2-3,TRBV5-1,-,TRBD1,TGCGCCAGCAGCGCTACAGGGGGTCCAACAGATACGCAGTATTTT,CASSATGGPTDTQYF
TRBJ2-5,TRBV19,-,TRBD2,TGTGCCAGTAGTATTAGCGGGACGGTCCAAGAGACCCAGTACTTC,CASSISGTVQETQYF
TRBJ2-1,TRBV7-9,-,-,TGTGCCAGCAGCCCAGCGGTAGGGGGAAGTTCCTACAATGAGCAGTTCTTC,CASSPAVGGSSYNEQFF
TRBJ2-7,TRBV12-5,few,TRBD2,TGTGCTAGTGGTTTTGGCGGGAGGGCCGACGAGCAGTACTTC,CASGFGGRADEQYF
TRBJ1-5,TRBV11-2,-,TRBD1,TGTGCCAGCAGTATGACAGGGTTGAGCAATCAGCCCCAGCATTTT,CASSMTGLSNQPQHF
TRBJ1-1,TRBV3-1/TRBV3-2,-,TRBD1,TGTGCCAGCAGTTCAAGGGGGCTGACTGAAGCTTTCTTT,CASSSRGLTEAFF
TRBJ2-4,TRBV7-2,-,-,TGTGCCAGCAGCCCACGTTCAGGGAAAAACATTCAGTACTTC,CASSPRSGKNIQYF
TRBJ1-2,TRBV19,-,-,TGTGCCAGTCTTGGCGGAGGTCATAGAGGCTATGGCTACACCTTC,CASLGGGHRGYGYTF
TRBJ1-2,TRBV5-1,once,-,TGCGCCAGCAGCTTGGAGGGCCCCGGGGATGGCTACACCTTC,CASSLEGPGDGYTF
TRBJ2-2,TRBV24-1,-,TRBD1,TGTGCCACCAGTGATTTGGGGGACAGATCCATCGGGGAGCTGTTTTTT,CATSDLGDRSIGELFF
TRBJ2-1,TRBV30,-,TRBD1,TGTGCCTGGGCTCCTAAAGGCAGGGGGAGAGTTCATGAGCAGTTCTTC,CAWAPKGRGRVHEQFF
TRBJ2-1,TRBV6-5,-,TRBD2,TGTGCCAGCAGTCGGACTAGCGTGGACAATGAGCAGTTCTTC,CASSRTSVDNEQFF
TRBJ1-2,TRBV14,-,TRBD1,TGTGCCAGCAGCCAAGCCGGTGGAATGGGACAGGCAGGGTCTAACTATGGCTACACCTTC,CASSQAGGMGQAGSNYGYTF
TRBJ2-1,TRBV14,-,TRBD2,TGTGCCAGCAGCCAAGATCGAGCGGGAGTAGTATACAATGAGCAGTTCTTC,CASSQDRAGVVYNEQFF
TRBJ1-1,TRBV5-4,-,-,TGTGCCAGCAGCTTGGGACAGGAGAACACTGAAGCTTTCTTT,CASSLGQENTEAFF
TRBJ1-1,TRBV29-1,-,-,TGCAGCTTTGCTAAAGCGAACACTGAAGCTTTCTTT,CSFAKANTEAFF
TRBJ1-1,TRBV18,-,-,TGTGCCAGCTCTCACGGACAGAACACTGAAGCTTTCTTT,CASSHGQNTEAFF
TRBJ1-2,TRBV19,-,TRBD1,TGTGCCAGTAGCGAGTTGACAGGGGCTAACTATGGCTACACCTTC,CASSELTGANYGYTF
TRBJ2-3,TRBV12-5,-,TRBD2,TGTGCTAGTGGCCTAGCGGGAGGAAGAGATACGCAGTATTTT,CASGLAGGRDTQYF